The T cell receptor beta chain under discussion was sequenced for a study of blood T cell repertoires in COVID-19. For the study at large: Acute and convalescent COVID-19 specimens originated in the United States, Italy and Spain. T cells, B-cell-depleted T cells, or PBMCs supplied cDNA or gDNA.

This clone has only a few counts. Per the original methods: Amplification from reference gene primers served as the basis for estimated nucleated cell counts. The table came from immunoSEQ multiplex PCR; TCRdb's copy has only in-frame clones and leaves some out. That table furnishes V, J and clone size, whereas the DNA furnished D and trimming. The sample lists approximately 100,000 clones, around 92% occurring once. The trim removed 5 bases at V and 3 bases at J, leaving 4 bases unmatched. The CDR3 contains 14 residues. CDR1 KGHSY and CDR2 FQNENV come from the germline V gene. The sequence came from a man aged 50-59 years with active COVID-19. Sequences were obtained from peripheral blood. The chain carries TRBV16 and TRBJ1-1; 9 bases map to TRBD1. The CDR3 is CASSSRQGDTEAFF. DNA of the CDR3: TGTGCCAGCAGCTCTCGACAGGGGGACACTGAAGCTTTCTTT.